These 5 T cell receptor beta chains were all obtained from the same sample, sequenced in a study of CD8 T cells in ankylosing spondylitis. The antigens of these receptors remain unknown. TCRdb recomputed calls from the 5' RACE reads with MiXCR, one row per CDR3 protein. The data show more than 600,000 distinct CDR3 sequences, 15% to 20% seen once. Overall study results and limits: Characteristic of ankylosing spondylitis blood, it appeared, was a TCR beta motif comprising eight highly homologous variants.

The sample taken for sequencing was blood, either unsorted or a sorted T cell fraction (not recorded which). These receptor sequences come from a male donor with ankylosing spondylitis.

The sample holds a few counts of this clonotype. This chain links TRBV7-2 with TRBJ2-7; no reliable D call. Germline CDR1 is SGHTA and CDR2 is FQGNSA. Deletions cut 2 bases from V and 0 bases from J, with 14 bases between. This CDR3 spans 16 amino acids. CDR3 bases: TGTGCCAGCAGCTTACCCATAAATTCCACCTCCTACGAGCAGTACTTC. This encodes CASSLPINSTSYEQYF.

The genes are TRBV5-6 and TRBJ2-3, with 11 bases lining up with TRBD2. Trimming at V came to 7 bases and at J to 2 bases, leaving 9 bases not matched to a gene. Germline V CDR1 and CDR2: SGHDT, YYEEEE. The CDR3 loop spans 16 amino acids. In nucleotides, the CDR3 is TGTGCCAGCGGCCCCGGGACTAGCGGCTTCACAGATACGCAGTATTTT. Translated: CASGPGTSGFTDTQYF. The full variable domain, in which reference TRBV5-6 and TRBJ2-3 provide the parts outside the CDR3, is DAGVTQSPTHLIKTRGQQVTLRCSPKSGHDTVSWYQQALGQGPQFIFQYYEEEERQRGNFPDRFSGHQFPNYSSELNVNALLLGDSALYLCASGPGTSGFTDTQYFGPGTRLTVL.

This clonotype was seen a few times. The rearrangement links TRBV5-1 to TRBJ2-1, with D tentatively TRBD2 (7 bases). The CDR3 is 16 residues long. Trimming removed 2 bases from V and 4 bases from J, with 16 bases in between. Germline CDR1 and CDR2: SGHRS and YFSETQ. CDR3 loop: CASSFWGREWYNEQFF. The CDR3 bases are TGCGCCAGCAGCTTCTGGGGGCGGGAGTGGTACAATGAGCAGTTCTTC.

The V and J genes are TRBV30 and TRBJ1-6, with D possibly matching TRBD1 (6 bases). The CDR3 has 14 amino acids. CDR1 GTSNPN and CDR2 SVGIG come from the germline V gene (reference sequence). Trimming shortened V by 4 bases and J by 10 bases, and 17 bases separated the two germline ends. CDR3: CAWTLGRGASPLHF. The CDR3 DNA reads TGTGCCTGGACCCTGGGACGGGGGGCCTCACCCCTCCACTTT.

This rearrangement joins TRBV9 to TRBJ2-1; unclear D gene. The CDR3 covers 16 residues. Germline V lookup: CDR1 SGDLS, CDR2 YYNGEE. The V end was cut by 1 base, the J end by 0 bases, with 11 bases between. CDR3 loop: CASSVSIVGSYNEQFF. The DNA of the CDR3 is TGTGCCAGCAGCGTAAGTATAGTCGGCTCCTACAATGAGCAGTTCTTC.